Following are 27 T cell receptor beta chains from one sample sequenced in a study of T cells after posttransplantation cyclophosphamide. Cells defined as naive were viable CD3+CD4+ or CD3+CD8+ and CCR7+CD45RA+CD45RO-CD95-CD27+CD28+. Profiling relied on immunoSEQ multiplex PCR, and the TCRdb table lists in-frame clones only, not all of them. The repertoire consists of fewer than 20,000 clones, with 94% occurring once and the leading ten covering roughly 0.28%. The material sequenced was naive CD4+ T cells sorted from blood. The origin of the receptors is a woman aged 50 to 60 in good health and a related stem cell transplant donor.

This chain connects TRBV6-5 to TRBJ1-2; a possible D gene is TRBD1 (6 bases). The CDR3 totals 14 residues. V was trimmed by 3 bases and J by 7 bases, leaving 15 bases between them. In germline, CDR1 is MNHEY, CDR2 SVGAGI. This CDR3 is CASSYLGAKAGYTF. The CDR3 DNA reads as TGTGCCAGCAGTTATCTGGGGGCGAAGGCTGGCTACACCTTC.

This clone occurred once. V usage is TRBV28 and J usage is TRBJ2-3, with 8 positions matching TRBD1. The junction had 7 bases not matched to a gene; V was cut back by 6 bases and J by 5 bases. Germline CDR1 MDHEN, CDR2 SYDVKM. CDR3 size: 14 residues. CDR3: CASSLGQGGDTQYF. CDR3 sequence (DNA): TGTGCCAGCAGCCTCGGACAGGGAGGAGATACGCAGTATTTT. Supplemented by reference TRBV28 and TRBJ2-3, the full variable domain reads DVKVTQSSRYLVKRTGEKVFLECVQDMDHENMFWYRQDPGLGLRLIYFSYDVKMKEKGDIPEGYSVSREKKERFSLILESASTNQTSMYLCASSLGQGGDTQYFGPGTRLTVL.

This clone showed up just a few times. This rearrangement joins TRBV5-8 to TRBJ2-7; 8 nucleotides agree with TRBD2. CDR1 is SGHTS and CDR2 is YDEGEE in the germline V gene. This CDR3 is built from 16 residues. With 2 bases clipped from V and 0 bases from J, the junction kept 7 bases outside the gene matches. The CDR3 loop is CASSLNLAGSSYEQYF. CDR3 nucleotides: TGTGCCAGCAGCTTAAATTTAGCGGGAAGCTCCTACGAGCAGTACTTC.

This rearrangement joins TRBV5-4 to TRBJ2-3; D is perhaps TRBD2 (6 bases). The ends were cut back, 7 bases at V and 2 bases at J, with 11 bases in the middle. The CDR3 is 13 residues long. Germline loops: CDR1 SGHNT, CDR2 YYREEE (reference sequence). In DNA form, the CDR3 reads TGTGCCAGCCGGGACTCCTTCACAGATACGCAGTATTTT. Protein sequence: CASRDSFTDTQYF.

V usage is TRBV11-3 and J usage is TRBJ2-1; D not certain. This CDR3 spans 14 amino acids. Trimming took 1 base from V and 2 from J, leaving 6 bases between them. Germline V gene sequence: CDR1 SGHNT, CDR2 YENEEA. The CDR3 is CASSLGGAYNEQFF. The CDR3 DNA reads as TGTGCCAGCAGCTTAGGTGGAGCCTACAATGAGCAGTTCTTC.

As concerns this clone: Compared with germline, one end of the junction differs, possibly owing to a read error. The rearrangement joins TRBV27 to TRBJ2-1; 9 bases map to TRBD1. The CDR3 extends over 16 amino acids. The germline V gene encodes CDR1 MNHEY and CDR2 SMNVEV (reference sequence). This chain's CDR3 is CASSVSDRDRVGLGFF. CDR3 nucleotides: TGTGCCAGCAGTGTATCCGACCGGGACAGGGTAGGCCTTGGGTTCTTC.

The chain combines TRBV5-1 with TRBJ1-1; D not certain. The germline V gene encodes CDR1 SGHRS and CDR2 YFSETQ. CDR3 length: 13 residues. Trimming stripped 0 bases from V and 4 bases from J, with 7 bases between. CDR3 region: CASSLDLSTEAFF. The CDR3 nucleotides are TGCGCCAGCAGCTTGGATCTCAGCACTGAAGCTTTCTTT. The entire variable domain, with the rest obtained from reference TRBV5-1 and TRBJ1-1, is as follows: KAGVTQTPRYLIKTRGQQVTLSCSPISGHRSVSWYQQTPGQGLQFLFEYFSETQRNKGNFPGRFSGRQFSNSRSEMNVSTLELGDSALYLCASSLDLSTEAFFGQGTRLTVV.

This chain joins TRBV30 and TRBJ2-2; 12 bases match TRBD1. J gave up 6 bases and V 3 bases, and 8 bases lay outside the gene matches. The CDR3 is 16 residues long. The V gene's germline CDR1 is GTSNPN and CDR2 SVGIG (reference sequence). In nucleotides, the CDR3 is TGTGCCTGGAGCGCGGGGGGACAGGGGGCCTCCGGGGAGCTGTTTTTT. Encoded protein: CAWSAGGQGASGELFF.

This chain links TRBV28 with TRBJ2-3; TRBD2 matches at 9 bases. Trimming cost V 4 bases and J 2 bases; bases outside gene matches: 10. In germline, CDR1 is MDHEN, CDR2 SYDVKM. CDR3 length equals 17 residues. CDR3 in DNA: TGTGCCAGCAGTTCCCTGGGGCTAGCGGGATACACAGATACGCAGTATTTT. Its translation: CASSSLGLAGYTDTQYF.

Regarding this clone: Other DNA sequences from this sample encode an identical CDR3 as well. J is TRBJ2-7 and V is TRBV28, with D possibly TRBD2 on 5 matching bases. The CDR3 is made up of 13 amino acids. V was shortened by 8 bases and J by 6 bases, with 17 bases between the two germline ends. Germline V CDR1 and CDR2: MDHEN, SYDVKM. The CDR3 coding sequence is TGTGCCAGCCTAACTGGGCGGGTCAGCGAGCAGTACTTC. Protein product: CASLTGRVSEQYF.

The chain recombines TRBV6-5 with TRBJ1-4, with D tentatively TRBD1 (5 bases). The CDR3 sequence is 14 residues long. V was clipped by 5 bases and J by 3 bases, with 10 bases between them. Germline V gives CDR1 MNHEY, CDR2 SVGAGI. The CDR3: CASSPGWANEKLFF. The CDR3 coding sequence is TGTGCCAGCAGTCCAGGGTGGGCTAATGAAAAACTGTTTTTT.

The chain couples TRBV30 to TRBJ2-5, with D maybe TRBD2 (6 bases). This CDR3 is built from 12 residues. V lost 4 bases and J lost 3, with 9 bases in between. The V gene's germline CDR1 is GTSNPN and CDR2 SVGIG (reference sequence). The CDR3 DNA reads TGTGCCTGGAACGGCGGGAAAGAGACCCAGTACTTC. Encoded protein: CAWNGGKETQYF.

CDR3 DNA sequence: TGCGCCAGCAGCCATAACCCTGGGAGAATGAACACTGAAGCTTTCTTT. It specifies CASSHNPGRMNTEAFF. The chain uses TRBV4-1 and TRBJ1-1; D call uncertain. The germline CDR1 and CDR2 sequences are MGHRA and YSYEKL. CDR3 length equals 16 residues. V was clipped by 3 bases and J by 0 bases, with 14 bases between them.

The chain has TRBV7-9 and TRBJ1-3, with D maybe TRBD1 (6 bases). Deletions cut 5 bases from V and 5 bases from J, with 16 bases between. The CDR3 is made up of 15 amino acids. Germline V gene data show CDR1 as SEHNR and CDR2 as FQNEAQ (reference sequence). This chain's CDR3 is CASSRLVQGRNTIYF. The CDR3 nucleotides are TGTGCCAGCAGCCGGCTGGTCCAGGGGAGAAACACCATATATTTT. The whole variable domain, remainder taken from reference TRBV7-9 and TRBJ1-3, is DTGVSQNPRHKITKRGQNVTFRCDPISEHNRLYWYRQTLGQGPEFLTYFQNEAQLEKSRLLSDRFSAERPKGSFSTLEIQRTEQGDSAMYLCASSRLVQGRNTIYFGEGSWLTVV.

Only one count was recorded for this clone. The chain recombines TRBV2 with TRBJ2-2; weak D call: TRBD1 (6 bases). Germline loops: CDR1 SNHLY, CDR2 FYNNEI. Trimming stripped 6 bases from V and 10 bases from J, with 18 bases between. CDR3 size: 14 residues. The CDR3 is CASSERTAKEELFF. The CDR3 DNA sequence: TGTGCCAGCAGCGAAAGGACAGCAAAGGAGGAGCTGTTTTTT.

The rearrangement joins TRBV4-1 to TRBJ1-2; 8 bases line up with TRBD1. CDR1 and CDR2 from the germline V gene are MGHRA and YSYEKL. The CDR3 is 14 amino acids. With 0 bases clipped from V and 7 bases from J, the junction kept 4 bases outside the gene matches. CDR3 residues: CASSQDRTGRGYTF. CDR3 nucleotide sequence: TGCGCCAGCAGCCAAGATAGGACAGGGCGTGGCTACACCTTC.

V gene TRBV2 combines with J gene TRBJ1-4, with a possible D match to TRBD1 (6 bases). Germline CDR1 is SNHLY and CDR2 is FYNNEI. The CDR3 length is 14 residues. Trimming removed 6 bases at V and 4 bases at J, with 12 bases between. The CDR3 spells CASSRTEINEKLFF. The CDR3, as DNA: TGTGCCAGCAGCCGGACAGAGATTAATGAAAAACTGTTTTTT.

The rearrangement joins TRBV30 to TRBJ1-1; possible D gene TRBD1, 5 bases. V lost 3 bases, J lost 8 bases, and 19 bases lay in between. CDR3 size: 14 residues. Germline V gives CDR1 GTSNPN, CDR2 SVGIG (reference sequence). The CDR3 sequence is CAWSGKVRGTEAFF. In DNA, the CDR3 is TGTGCCTGGAGCGGTAAAGTCCGCGGGACCGAAGCTTTCTTT.

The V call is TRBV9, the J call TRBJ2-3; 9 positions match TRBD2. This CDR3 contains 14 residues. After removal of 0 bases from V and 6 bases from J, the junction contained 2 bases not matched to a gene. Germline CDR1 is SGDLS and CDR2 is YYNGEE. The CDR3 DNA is TGTGCCAGCAGCGTAGTCAGCGGGGGGGATACGCAGTATTTT. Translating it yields CASSVVSGGDTQYF.

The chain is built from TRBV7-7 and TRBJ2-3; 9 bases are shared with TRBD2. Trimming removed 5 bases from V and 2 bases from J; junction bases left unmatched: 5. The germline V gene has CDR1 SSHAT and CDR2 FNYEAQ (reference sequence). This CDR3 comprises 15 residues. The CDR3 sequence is CASSRLAVFTDTQYF. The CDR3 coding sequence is TGTGCCAGCAGCCGACTAGCGGTCTTCACAGATACGCAGTATTTT.

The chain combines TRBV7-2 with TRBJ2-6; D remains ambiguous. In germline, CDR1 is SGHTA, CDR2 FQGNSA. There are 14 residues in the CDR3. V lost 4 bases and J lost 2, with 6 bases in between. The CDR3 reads CASSYSTGANVLTF. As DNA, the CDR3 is TGTGCCAGCAGCTATTCTACTGGGGCCAACGTCCTGACTTTC.

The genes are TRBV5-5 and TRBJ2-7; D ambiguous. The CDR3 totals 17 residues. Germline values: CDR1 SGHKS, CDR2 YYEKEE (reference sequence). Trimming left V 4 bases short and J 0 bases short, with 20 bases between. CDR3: CASSPRVRAPSSYEQYF. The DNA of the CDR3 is TGTGCCAGCAGCCCCAGAGTAAGAGCGCCGAGCTCCTACGAGCAGTACTTC.

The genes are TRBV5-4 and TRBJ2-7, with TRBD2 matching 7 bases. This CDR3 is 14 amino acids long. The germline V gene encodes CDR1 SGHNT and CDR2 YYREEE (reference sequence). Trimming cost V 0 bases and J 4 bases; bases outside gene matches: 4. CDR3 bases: TGTGCCAGCAGCTTGGCCGGCGGGAGTTACGAGCAGTACTTC. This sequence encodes CASSLAGGSYEQYF.

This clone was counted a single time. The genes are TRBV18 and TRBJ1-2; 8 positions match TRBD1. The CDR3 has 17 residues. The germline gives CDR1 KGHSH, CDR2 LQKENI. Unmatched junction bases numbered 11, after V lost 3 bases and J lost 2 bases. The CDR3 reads CASSPLGQGGRNYGYTF. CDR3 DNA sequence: TGTGCCAGCTCACCCCTCGGACAGGGAGGGAGAAACTATGGCTACACCTTC.

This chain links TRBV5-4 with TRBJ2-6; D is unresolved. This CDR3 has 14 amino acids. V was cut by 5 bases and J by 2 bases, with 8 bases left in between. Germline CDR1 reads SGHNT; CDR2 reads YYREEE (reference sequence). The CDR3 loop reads CASRSDAGANVLTF. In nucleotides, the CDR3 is TGTGCCAGCAGATCAGATGCTGGGGCCAACGTCCTGACTTTC.

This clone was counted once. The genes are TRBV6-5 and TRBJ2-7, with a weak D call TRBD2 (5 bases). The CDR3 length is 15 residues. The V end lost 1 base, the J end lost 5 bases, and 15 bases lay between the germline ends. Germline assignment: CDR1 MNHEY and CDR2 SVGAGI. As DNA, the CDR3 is TGTGCCAGCAGTTACTTCAGCGGATCTATTAACGAGCAGTACTTC. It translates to CASSYFSGSINEQYF.

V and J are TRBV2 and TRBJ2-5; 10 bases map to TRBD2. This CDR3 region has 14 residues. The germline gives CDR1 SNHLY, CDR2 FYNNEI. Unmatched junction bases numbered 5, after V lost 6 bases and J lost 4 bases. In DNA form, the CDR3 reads TGTGCCAGCAGCCCTCGGACTAGCGGAGAGACCCAGTACTTC. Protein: CASSPRTSGETQYF. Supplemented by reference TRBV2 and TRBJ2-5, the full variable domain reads EPEVTQTPSHQVTQMGQEVILRCVPISNHLYFYWYRQILGQKVEFLVSFYNNEISEKSEIFDDQFSVERPDGSNFTLKIRSTKLEDSAMYFCASSPRTSGETQYFGPGTRLLVL.